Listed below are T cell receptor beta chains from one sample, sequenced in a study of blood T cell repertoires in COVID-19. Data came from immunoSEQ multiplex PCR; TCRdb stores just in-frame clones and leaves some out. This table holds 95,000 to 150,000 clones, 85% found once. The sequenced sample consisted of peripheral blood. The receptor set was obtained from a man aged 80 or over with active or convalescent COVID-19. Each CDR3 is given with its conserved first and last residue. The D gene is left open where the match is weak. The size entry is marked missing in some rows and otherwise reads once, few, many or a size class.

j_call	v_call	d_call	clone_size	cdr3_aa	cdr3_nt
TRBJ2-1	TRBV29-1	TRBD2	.	CSAGTSAYNEQFF	TGCAGCGCTGGGACTAGCGCCTACAATGAGCAGTTCTTC
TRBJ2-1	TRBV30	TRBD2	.	CACGGANIYNEQFF	TGTGCCTGCGGGGGGGCCAATATCTACAATGAGCAGTTCTTC
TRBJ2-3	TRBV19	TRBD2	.	CASSIVSSGGFSTDTQYF	TGTGCCAGTAGCATCGTTTCTAGCGGGGGGTTTAGCACAGATACGCAGTATTTT
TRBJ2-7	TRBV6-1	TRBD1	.	CASSGYNRGINYEQYF	TGTGCCAGCAGTGGATATAACAGGGGAATAAACTACGAGCAGTACTTC
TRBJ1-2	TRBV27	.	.	CASSSRDRDYRTHGYTF	TGTGCCAGCAGTTCCCGCGACCGGGATTATAGGACCCATGGCTACACCTTC
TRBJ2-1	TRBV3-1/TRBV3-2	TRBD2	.	CASSQDRSRTSGGNEQFF	TGTGCCAGCAGCCAAGATCGAAGTCGGACTAGCGGGGGCAATGAGCAGTTCTTC
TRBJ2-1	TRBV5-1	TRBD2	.	CASSGGVSGGNEQFF	TGCGCCAGCAGCGGAGGAGTTAGCGGGGGAAATGAGCAGTTCTTC
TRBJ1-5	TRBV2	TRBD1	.	CASSGQGGNQPQHF	TGTGCCAGCAGTGGACAGGGTGGGAATCAGCCCCAGCATTTT
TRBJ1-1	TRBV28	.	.	CASKEGNTEAFF	TGTGCCAGCAAGGAGGGGAACACTGAAGCTTTCTTT
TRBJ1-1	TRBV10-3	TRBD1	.	CAISLGQGETEAFF	TGTGCCATCAGCCTGGGACAGGGTGAGACTGAAGCTTTCTTT
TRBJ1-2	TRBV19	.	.	CASQGTAANYGYTF	TGTGCCAGCCAGGGGACCGCCGCTAACTATGGCTACACCTTC
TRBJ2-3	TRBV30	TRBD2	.	CAWSGLAGSTDTQYF	TGTGCCTGGAGTGGGCTAGCGGGAAGCACAGATACGCAGTATTTT
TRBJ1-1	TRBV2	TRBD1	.	CASLGPGTGLNTEAFF	TGTGCCAGCCTTGGTCCCGGGACAGGTTTGAACACTGAAGCTTTCTTT
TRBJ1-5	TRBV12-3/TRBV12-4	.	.	CASTSRADQPQHF	TGTGCCAGCACCTCCAGGGCGGATCAGCCCCAGCATTTT
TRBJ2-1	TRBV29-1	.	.	CSVESKLGSYNEQFF	TGCAGCGTTGAATCTAAACTCGGCTCCTACAATGAGCAGTTCTTC
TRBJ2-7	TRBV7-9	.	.	CASSPSDRSYEQYF	TGTGCCAGCAGCCCAAGTGACAGATCCTACGAGCAGTACTTC
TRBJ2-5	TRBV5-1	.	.	CASTIGDRLQETQYF	TGCGCCAGCACGATTGGAGACAGGCTCCAAGAGACCCAGTACTTC
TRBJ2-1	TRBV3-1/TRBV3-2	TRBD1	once	CASSQPVPRQGGSYNEQFF	TGTGCCAGCAGCCAGCCCGTCCCCAGACAGGGTGGGTCCTACAATGAGCAGTTCTTC
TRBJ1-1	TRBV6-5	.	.	CASRDRKLNTEAFF	TGTGCCAGCCGAGACAGGAAATTGAACACTGAAGCTTTCTTT
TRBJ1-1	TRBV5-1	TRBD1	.	CASSWGTGGNTEAFF	TGCGCCAGCAGCTGGGGGACAGGTGGCAACACTGAAGCTTTCTTT
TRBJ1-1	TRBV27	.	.	CASSFTKNTEAFF	TGTGCCAGCAGTTTTACAAAGAACACTGAAGCTTTCTTT
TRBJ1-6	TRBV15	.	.	CATSRDPGGPALHF	TGTGCCACCAGCAGAGATCCGGGCGGGCCAGCCCTCCACTTT
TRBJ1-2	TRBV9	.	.	CASSVEGQRSSYYGYTF	TGTGCCAGCAGCGTAGAAGGACAGCGCAGCTCTTATTATGGCTACACCTTC
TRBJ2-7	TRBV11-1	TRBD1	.	CASSLATGQGAYEQYF	TGTGCCAGCAGCTTAGCAACCGGGCAGGGGGCGTACGAGCAGTACTTC
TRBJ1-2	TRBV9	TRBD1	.	CASSVDPGQGGYGYTF	TGTGCCAGCAGCGTAGATCCAGGACAGGGTGGCTATGGCTACACCTTC
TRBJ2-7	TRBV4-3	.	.	CASSQGHKGAGRRKGAYEQYF	TGCGCCAGCAGCCAAGGTCATAAAGGGGCGGGACGGCGGAAAGGGGCTTACGAGCAGTACTTC
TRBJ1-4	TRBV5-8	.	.	CASSLPGANEKLFF	TGTGCCAGCAGCTTGCCAGGGGCTAATGAAAAACTGTTTTTT
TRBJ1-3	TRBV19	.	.	CASSRGQYGWGNTIYF	TGTGCCAGTAGTCGCGGACAGTATGGTTGGGGAAACACCATATATTTT